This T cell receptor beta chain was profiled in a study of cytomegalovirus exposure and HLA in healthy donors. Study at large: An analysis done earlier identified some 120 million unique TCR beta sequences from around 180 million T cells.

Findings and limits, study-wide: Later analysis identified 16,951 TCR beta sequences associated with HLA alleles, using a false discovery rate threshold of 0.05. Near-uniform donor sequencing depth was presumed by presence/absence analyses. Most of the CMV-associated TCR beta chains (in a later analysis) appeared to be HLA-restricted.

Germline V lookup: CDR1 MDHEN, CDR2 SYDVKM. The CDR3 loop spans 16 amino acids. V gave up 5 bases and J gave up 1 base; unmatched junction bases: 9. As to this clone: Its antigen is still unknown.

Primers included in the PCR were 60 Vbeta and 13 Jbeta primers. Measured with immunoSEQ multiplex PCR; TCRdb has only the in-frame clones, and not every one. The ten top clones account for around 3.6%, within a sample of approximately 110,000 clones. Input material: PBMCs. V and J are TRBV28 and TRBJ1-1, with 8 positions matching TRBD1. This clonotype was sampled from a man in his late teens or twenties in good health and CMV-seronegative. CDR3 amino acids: CASSPATGVRNTEAFF. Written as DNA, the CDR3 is TGTGCCAGCAGTCCCGCGACAGGGGTAAGGAACACTGAAGCTTTCTTT.